The clone carrying this T cell receptor (beta chain) was found a few times. Its target is unknown. This sample was included in a study of identical twins. MiXCR, applied by TCRdb to the 5' RACE reads, yields one record per CDR3 protein. The sample records around 340,000 distinct CDR3 sequences, about 12% being singletons. Points from the study as a whole: Models predicted less out-of-frame TCR alpha sharing in monozygotic twins than was found.

Germline assignment: CDR1 MNHEY and CDR2 SVGEGT. The CDR3 totals 14 residues. Trimming left V 1 base short and J 4 bases short, with 7 bases between. No donor was unhealthy or non-Caucasian. Separately, the same data were catalogued under a study of yellow fever vaccine responses in identical twins.

The J gene is TRBJ2-2, the V gene TRBV6-2 or TRBV6-3; D possibly corresponds to TRBD1 (5 bases). The clonotype comes from a woman aged 18-29 years in good health. Specimen: CD8+ T cells sorted from blood. The CDR3 nucleotides read TGTGCCAGCAGTTACTGGGGCCTCACCGGGGAGCTGTTTTTT. It yields the protein CASSYWGLTGELFF.